Below are 17 T cell receptor beta chains sequenced from a single sample in a study of CD8 T cells in Susac syndrome. RNA, at about 0.45 to 1 ug, was reverse transcribed with random hexamers. TCRdb redid the calling of the immunoSEQ multiplex PCR reads with MiXCR, one entry per CDR3 protein. The sample has more than 75,000 distinct CDR3 sequences; 85% to 95% are singletons. Input material: CD8+ T cells from PBMCs. These receptors were obtained from a human donor in good health.

V and J are TRBV10-3 and TRBJ2-2; D gene unclear. The CDR3 spans 14 residues. Germline lookup yields CDR1 ENHRY and CDR2 SYGVKD. V lost 6 bases, J lost 2 bases, and 10 bases lay in between. DNA for the CDR3: TGTGCCATCAGCGACGGGCAAAACACCGGGGAGCTGTTTTTT. Protein: CAISDGQNTGELFF.

The V gene is TRBV29-1, the J gene TRBJ2-2, with 9 nucleotides matching TRBD1. From germline, CDR1 is SQVTM and CDR2 ANQGSEA. The V and J ends lost 4 bases and 4 bases, in that order; junction bases with no gene match: 4. The length of the CDR3 is 14 residues. CDR3 DNA sequence: TGCAGCGTTGGTGGGACAGGGATCACCGGGGAGCTGTTTTTT. Translation gives CSVGGTGITGELFF.

V gene TRBV6-5 combines with J gene TRBJ1-6; 10 bases line up with TRBD1. The V gene's germline CDR1 is MNHEY and CDR2 SVGAGI. This CDR3 spans 15 amino acids. The trim removed 6 bases at V and 6 bases at J, leaving 5 bases unmatched. DNA of the CDR3: TGTGCCAGCAGCGCCGGGACAGGGGCTAATTCACCCCTCCACTTT. Translating gives CASSAGTGANSPLHF.

This clonotype was seen only once. CDR3: CASRYGVYTEAFF. DNA for the CDR3: TGTGCCAGCAGATACGGGGTTTACACTGAAGCTTTCTTT. The V call is TRBV5-6, the J call TRBJ1-1; no reliable D call. This CDR3 is built from 13 residues. Germline lookup yields CDR1 SGHDT and CDR2 YYEEEE. The V and J ends lost 5 bases and 3 bases respectively, with 11 bases between them.

This chain connects TRBV7-9 to TRBJ1-1; no firm D call. Trimming shortened V by 7 bases and J by 1 base, and 7 bases separated the two germline ends. This CDR3 contains 12 residues. Germline CDR1 reads SEHNR; CDR2 reads FQNEAQ (reference sequence). Here the CDR3 DNA reads TGTGCCAGCATCGGGCCGAACACTGAAGCTTTCTTT. Translated: CASIGPNTEAFF.

J is TRBJ1-1 and V is TRBV19; D perhaps matches TRBD1 (5 bases). V was cut by 5 bases and J by 7 bases, with 11 bases left in between. The CDR3 runs to 12 residues. Germline lookup yields CDR1 LNHDA and CDR2 SQIVND (reference sequence). The CDR3 sequence: CASSLGRSEAFF. CDR3 in DNA: TGTGCCAGTAGTTTGGGGCGAAGTGAAGCTTTCTTT.

J is TRBJ1-2 and V is TRBV7-9, with TRBD1 as a possible D gene (6 bases). Trimming removed 3 bases at V and 3 bases at J, with 14 bases between. The CDR3 loop spans 15 amino acids. Per the germline V gene, CDR1 is SEHNR and CDR2 is FQNEAQ (reference sequence). Written as DNA, the CDR3 is TGTGCCAGCAGCTTCCTCCGAGGGGGGGACTATGGCTACACCTTC. Translating gives CASSFLRGGDYGYTF.

The rearrangement links TRBV10-3 to TRBJ2-7; D gene ambiguous. Germline CDR1 is ENHRY and CDR2 is SYGVKD. Trimming left V 3 bases short and J 0 bases short, with 15 bases between. The CDR3 extends over 16 amino acids. CDR3 nucleotides: TGTGCCATCAGTGATGATCTTCTCCCGGGCTCCTACGAGCAGTACTTC. Its translation is CAISDDLLPGSYEQYF.

The rearrangement links TRBV7-6 to TRBJ2-7, with TRBD1 matching over 7 bases. The junction had 7 bases not matched to a gene; V was cut back by 5 bases and J by 0 bases. This CDR3 has 15 amino acids. Germline V gene lookup returns CDR1 SGHVS and CDR2 FNYEAQ. The CDR3 spells CASSPSTGSSYEQYF. DNA for the CDR3: TGTGCCAGCAGCCCCTCGACAGGGAGCTCCTACGAGCAGTACTTC.

J is TRBJ2-3 and V is TRBV23-1, with 8 positions matching TRBD2. TRBV23-1 is identified as an open reading frame with a role that is uncertain. V gave up 0 bases and J gave up 2 bases; unmatched junction bases: 1. This CDR3 has 15 amino acids. CDR3 in amino acids: CASSQSGGDTDTQYF. CDR3 DNA sequence: TGCGCCAGCAGTCAATCCGGGGGGGACACAGATACGCAGTATTTT.

This clonotype was counted a single time. The V call is TRBV10-3, the J call TRBJ1-2; D unresolved. Trimming took off 0 bases at V and 4 bases at J, with 9 bases between the two ends. Germline V gene sequence: CDR1 ENHRY, CDR2 SYGVKD. The CDR3 is made up of 14 amino acids. The CDR3 region is CAISESPGSYGYTF. The CDR3 DNA is TGTGCCATCAGTGAGTCGCCGGGGAGCTATGGCTACACCTTC.

V gene TRBV7-9 combines with J gene TRBJ2-7; D may be TRBD1 (6 bases). Per germline, CDR1 SEHNR and CDR2 FQNEAQ (reference sequence). There are 15 residues in the CDR3. Trimming left V 3 bases short and J 3 bases short, with 15 bases between. The CDR3 DNA reads TGTGCCAGCAGCTTGGGGACCGGGACACACTACGAGCAGTACTTC. It codes for CASSLGTGTHYEQYF.

Comment on this clonotype: A read error may produce the germline difference seen at one junction end. The genes are TRBV7-8 and TRBJ1-1; weak D call: TRBD1 (6 bases). The germline gives CDR1 SGHVS, CDR2 FQNEAQ. The CDR3 is 13 residues long. CDR3 sequence reads: CASSFRQADEAFF. The CDR3 bases are TGCGCCAGCAGTTTTCGACAGGCGGATGAAGCTTTCTTT.

This chain uses TRBV6-2 or TRBV6-3 with TRBJ2-7, with D perhaps matching TRBD2 (6 bases). V was shortened by 7 bases and J by 7 bases, with 23 bases between the two germline ends. The CDR3 loop spans 15 amino acids. Germline-derived CDR1 and CDR2 are MNHEY and SVGEGT. The CDR3: CASTDPAWRGGEQYF. CDR3 nucleotide sequence: TGTGCCAGCACCGATCCCGCCTGGCGGGGTGGAGAGCAGTACTTC.

V is TRBV15 and J is TRBJ1-1; TRBD1 agrees at 7 bases. V shed 4 bases, J shed 2 bases, and the junction held 4 bases outside the gene matches. Germline lookup yields CDR1 LNHNV and CDR2 YYDKDF (reference sequence). The CDR3 has 14 amino acids. The DNA for the CDR3 is TGTGCCACCAGCAACGACAGGGCAAACACTGAAGCTTTCTTT. Amino acids: CATSNDRANTEAFF.

The CDR3 loop reads CSVEVTYEQYF. The CDR3 DNA sequence: TGCAGCGTTGAAGTAACCTACGAGCAGTACTTC. V is TRBV29-1 and J is TRBJ2-7, with no clear D. Trimming pared 1 base from V and 2 bases from J, leaving 3 bases between. The germline V gene encodes CDR1 SQVTM and CDR2 ANQGSEA. The CDR3 consists of 11 residues.

The chain carries TRBV3-1 and TRBJ2-2; D not resolved. This CDR3 region has 15 residues. Deletions cut 0 bases from V and 4 bases from J, with 9 bases between. The germline CDR1 and CDR2 sequences are LGHDT and YNNKEL (reference sequence). The CDR3, as DNA: TGTGCCAGCAGCCAAGAACGATATCGCACCGGGGAGCTGTTTTTT. Translated: CASSQERYRTGELFF. Based on the CDR3 plus reference TRBV3-1 and TRBJ2-2, the full variable domain is DTAVSQTPKYLVTQMGNDKSIKCEQNLGHDTMYWYKQDSKKFLKIMFSYNNKELIINETVPNRFSPKSPDKAHLNLHINSLELGDSAVYFCASSQERYRTGELFFGEGSRLTVL.